The T cell receptor (beta chain) described here comes from a study of blood T cells in healthy people across ages. The germline V gene has CDR1 SGHDT and CDR2 YYEEEE. The CDR3 has 15 residues. In the case of this clonotype: Its cognate antigen is unknown.

The use of a sample-barcoded 5' primer and a J-beta primer mix characterized a second PCR of roughly 7 to 12 cycles. TCRdb reprocessed the 5' RACE reads via MiXCR and lists one record per CDR3 protein. This sample yields approximately 1.5 million distinct CDR3 sequences, of which about 31% are seen a single time; around 11% belongs to the top ten. Study conclusions and caveats: The authors considered diversity estimates from one million T cells to be underestimates.

The source of this sequence is a woman in her twenties or thirties in good health. The rearrangement links TRBV5-6 to TRBJ2-4, with D possibly being TRBD2 (5 bases). Matching the DNA end better, TRBJ2-7 makes the J call doubtful. Sequencing was carried out using blood. CDR3 bases: TGTGCCAGCAGCTTGGGACCCCTGGGAGCCAGCGAGCAGTACTTC. Translation gives CASSLGPLGASEQYF.